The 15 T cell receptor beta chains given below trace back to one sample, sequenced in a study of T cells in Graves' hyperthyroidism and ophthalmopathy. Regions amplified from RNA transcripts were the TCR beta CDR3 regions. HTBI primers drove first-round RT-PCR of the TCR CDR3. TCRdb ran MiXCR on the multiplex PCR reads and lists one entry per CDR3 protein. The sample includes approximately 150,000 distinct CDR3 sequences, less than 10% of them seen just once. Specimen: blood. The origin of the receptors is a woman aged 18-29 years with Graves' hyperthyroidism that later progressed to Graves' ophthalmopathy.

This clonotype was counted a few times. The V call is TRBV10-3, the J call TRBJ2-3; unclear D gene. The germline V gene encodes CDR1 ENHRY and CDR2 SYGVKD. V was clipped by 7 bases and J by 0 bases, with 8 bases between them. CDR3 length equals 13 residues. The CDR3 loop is CAIKWPSTDTQYF. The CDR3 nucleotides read TGTGCCATCAAGTGGCCAAGCACAGATACGCAGTATTTT.

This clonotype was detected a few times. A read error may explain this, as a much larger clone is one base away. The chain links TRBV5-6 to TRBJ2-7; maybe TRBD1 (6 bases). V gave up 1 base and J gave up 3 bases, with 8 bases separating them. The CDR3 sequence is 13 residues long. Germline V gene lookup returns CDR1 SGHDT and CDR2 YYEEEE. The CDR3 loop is CASSLKGGYEQYF. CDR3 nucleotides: TGTGCCAGCAGCTTGAAAGGGGGCTACGAGCAGTACTTC.

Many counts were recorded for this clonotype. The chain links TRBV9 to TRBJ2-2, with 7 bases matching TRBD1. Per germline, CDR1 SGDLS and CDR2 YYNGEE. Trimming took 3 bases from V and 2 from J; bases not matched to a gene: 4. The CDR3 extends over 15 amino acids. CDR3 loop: CASSGRQGNTGELFF. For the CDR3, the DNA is TGTGCCAGCAGCGGACGACAGGGTAACACCGGGGAGCTGTTTTTT.

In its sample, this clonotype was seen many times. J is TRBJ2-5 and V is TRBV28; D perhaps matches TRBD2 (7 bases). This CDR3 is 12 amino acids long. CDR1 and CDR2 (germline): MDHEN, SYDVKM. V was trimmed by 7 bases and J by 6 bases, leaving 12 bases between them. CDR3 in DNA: TGTGCCAGCATAGGGGGGGTAAAGACCCAGTACTTC. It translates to CASIGGVKTQYF.

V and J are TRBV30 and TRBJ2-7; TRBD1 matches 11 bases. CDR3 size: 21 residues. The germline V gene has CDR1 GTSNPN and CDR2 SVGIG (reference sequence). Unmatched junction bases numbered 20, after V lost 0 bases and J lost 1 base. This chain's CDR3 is CAWSVVPYGQGAWRESYEQYF. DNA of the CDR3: TGTGCCTGGAGTGTAGTCCCATATGGACAGGGGGCTTGGCGGGAATCCTACGAGCAGTACTTC. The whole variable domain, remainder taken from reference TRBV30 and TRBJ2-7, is SQTIHQWPATLVQPVGSPLSLECTVEGTSNPNLYWYRQAAGRGLQLLFYSVGIGQISSEVPQNLSASRPQDRQFILSSKKLLLSDSGFYLCAWSVVPYGQGAWRESYEQYFGPGTRLTVT.

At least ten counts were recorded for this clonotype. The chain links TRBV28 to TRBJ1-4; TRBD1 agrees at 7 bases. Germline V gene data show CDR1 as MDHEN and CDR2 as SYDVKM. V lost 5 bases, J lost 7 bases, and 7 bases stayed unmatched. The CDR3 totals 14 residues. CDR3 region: CASSLGTESEKLFF. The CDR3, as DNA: TGTGCCAGCAGTCTCGGGACAGAATCTGAAAAACTGTTTTTT.

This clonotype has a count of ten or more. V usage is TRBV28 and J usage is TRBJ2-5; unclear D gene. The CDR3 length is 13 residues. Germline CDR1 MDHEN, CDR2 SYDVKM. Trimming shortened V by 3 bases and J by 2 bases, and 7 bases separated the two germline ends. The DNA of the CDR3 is TGTGCCAGCAGTTTGGGGTCACAAGAGACCCAGTACTTC. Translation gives CASSLGSQETQYF.

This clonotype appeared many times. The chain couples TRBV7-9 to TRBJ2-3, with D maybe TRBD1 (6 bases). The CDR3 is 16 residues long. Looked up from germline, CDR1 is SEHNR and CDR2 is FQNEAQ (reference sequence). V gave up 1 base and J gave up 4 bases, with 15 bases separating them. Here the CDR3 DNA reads TGTGCCAGCAGCTTAGAAATTTTGGGGGCCGCAGATACGCAGTATTTT. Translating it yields CASSLEILGAADTQYF.

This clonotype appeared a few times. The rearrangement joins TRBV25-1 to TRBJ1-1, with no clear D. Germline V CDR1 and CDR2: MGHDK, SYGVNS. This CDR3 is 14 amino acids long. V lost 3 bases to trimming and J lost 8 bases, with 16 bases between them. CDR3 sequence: CASSDRLNTAEAFF. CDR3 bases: TGTGCCAGCAGTGATCGCTTAAATACAGCCGAAGCTTTCTTT.

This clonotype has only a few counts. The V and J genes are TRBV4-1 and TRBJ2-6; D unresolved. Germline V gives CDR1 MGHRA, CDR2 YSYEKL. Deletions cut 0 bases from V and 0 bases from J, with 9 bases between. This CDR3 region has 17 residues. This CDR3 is CASSQDLLGSGANVLTF. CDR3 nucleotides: TGCGCCAGCAGCCAAGATCTGTTGGGCTCTGGGGCCAACGTCCTGACTTTC.

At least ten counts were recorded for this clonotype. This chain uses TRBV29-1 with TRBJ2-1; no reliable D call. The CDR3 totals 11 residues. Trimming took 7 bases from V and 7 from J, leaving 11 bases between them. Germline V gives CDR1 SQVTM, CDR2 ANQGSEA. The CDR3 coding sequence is TGCAGCGCCCGCCATGGGAATGAGCAGTTCTTC. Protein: CSARHGNEQFF.

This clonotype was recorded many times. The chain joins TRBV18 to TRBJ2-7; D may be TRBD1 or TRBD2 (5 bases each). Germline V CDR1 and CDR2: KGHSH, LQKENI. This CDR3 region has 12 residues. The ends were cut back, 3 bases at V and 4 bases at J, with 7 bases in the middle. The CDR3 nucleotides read TGTGCCAGCTCACCTGGGACGTACGAGCAGTACTTC. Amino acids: CASSPGTYEQYF. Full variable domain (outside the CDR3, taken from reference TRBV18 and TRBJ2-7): NAGVMQNPRHLVRRRGQEARLRCSPMKGHSHVYWYRQLPEEGLKFMVYLQKENIIDESGMPKERFSAEFPKEGPSILRIQQVVRGDSAAYFCASSPGTYEQYFGPGTRLTVT.

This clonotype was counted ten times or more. The CDR3 region is CSARDGLAGYEQYF. Here the CDR3 DNA reads TGCAGTGCTAGAGATGGGCTAGCGGGTTACGAGCAGTACTTC. The V and J genes are TRBV20-1 and TRBJ2-7, with TRBD2 matching 8 bases. Germline loops: CDR1 DFQATT, CDR2 SNEGSKA (reference sequence). The ends lost 0 bases at V and 4 bases at J; junction bases unmatched: 5. The CDR3 loop spans 14 amino acids.

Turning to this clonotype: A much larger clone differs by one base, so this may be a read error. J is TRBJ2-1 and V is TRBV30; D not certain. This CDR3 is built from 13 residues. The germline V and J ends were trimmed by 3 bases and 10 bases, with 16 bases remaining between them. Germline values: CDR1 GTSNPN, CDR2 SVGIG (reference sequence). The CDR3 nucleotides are TGTGCCTGGAGAATCCTAGGAAGGCGCGAGCAGTTCTTC. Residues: CAWRILGRREQFF.

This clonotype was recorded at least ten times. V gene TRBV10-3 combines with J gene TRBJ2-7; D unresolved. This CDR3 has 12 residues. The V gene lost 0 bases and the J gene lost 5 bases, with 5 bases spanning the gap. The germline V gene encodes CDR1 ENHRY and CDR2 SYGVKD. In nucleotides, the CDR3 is TGTGCCATCAGTGAGTCGTCGGACGAGCAGTACTTC. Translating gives CAISESSDEQYF.